Each of the 22 T cell receptor beta chains below was sequenced from the same sample in a study of blood T cell repertoires in COVID-19. This table comes from immunoSEQ multiplex PCR, and its TCRdb copy is limited to in-frame clones, with some not included. Of about 200,000 clones listed, approximately 86% are singletons. The sequencing sample was made of PBMCs or T cells enriched from blood (not recorded which). These receptors all come from a woman aged 40 to 55 with acute COVID-19.

V is TRBV6-5 and J is TRBJ2-1; the D gene is possibly TRBD1 (6 bases). Germline CDR1 MNHEY, CDR2 SVGAGI. V was shortened by 8 bases and J by 9 bases, with 17 bases between the two germline ends. The CDR3 extends over 13 amino acids. DNA for the CDR3: TGTGCCAGCCGATTGAGGGGGTATCTTGAGCAGTTCTTC. This encodes CASRLRGYLEQFF.

This chain joins TRBV18 and TRBJ2-7, with 7 nucleotides matching TRBD2. Per the germline V gene, CDR1 is KGHSH and CDR2 is LQKENI. V dropped 5 bases and J dropped 2; count of bases not matched to a gene: 6. The CDR3 length is 14 residues. The CDR3 is CASSTPGLTYEQYF. The CDR3 nucleotides are TGTGCCAGCTCAACTCCGGGACTAACCTACGAGCAGTACTTC.

The rearrangement joins TRBV14 to TRBJ2-7; 11 bases line up with TRBD1. V dropped 3 bases and J dropped 3; count of bases not matched to a gene: 4. CDR1 is SGHDN, CDR2 FVKESK, per germline. This CDR3 comprises 15 residues. In DNA, the CDR3 is TGTGCCAGCAGCCACCTCGGGACAGGGGGCTACGAGCAGTACTTC. It translates to CASSHLGTGGYEQYF.

J is TRBJ2-1 and V is TRBV7-2, with 11 bases that match TRBD2. Trimming removed 5 bases from V and 8 bases from J; junction bases left unmatched: 14. Germline V lookup: CDR1 SGHTA, CDR2 FQGNSA. This CDR3 spans 17 amino acids. The CDR3 here is CASSPSATSGSRYEQFF. CDR3 bases: TGTGCCAGCAGCCCCTCGGCTACTAGCGGGAGTAGGTATGAGCAGTTCTTC.

V usage is TRBV6-2 or TRBV6-3 and J usage is TRBJ2-2; no definite D call. The V end was cut by 5 bases, the J end by 7 bases, with 14 bases between. This CDR3 is 14 amino acids long. CDR1 is MNHEY, CDR2 SVGEGT, per germline. CDR3 nucleotides: TGTGCCAGCAGTATGACTGCGGTGGGCGGGGAGCTGTTTTTT. This sequence encodes CASSMTAVGGELFF.

V and J are TRBV28 and TRBJ1-1; D gene unclear. The CDR3 sequence is 15 residues long. Germline V lookup: CDR1 MDHEN, CDR2 SYDVKM. The germline V and J ends were trimmed by 5 bases and 3 bases, with 16 bases remaining between them. The CDR3 sequence: CASSLGESSYTEAFF. As DNA, the CDR3 is TGTGCCAGCAGTCTCGGGGAGAGTAGCTACACTGAAGCTTTCTTT.

The chain combines TRBV30 with TRBJ1-5, with TRBD1 as a possible D gene (6 bases). Germline V gene lookup returns CDR1 GTSNPN and CDR2 SVGIG (reference sequence). The CDR3 runs 13 residues. Trimming left V 1 base short and J 4 bases short, with 8 bases between. The CDR3 DNA reads as TGTGCCTGGAGTGCAGGGACAAATCAGCCCCAGCATTTT. Protein sequence: CAWSAGTNQPQHF.

The chain carries TRBV13 and TRBJ2-1; 7 nucleotides agree with TRBD2. V trimming: 5 bases; J trimming: 6 bases; junction bases outside the gene matches: 10. The CDR3 extends over 15 amino acids. Germline V gene lookup returns CDR1 PRHDT and CDR2 FYEKMQ (reference sequence). The CDR3 nucleotides are TGTGCCAGCAGCCCCAGAGGGGAGGGCGGCAATGAGCAGTTCTTC. It is translated as CASSPRGEGGNEQFF.

The rearrangement joins TRBV18 to TRBJ2-2; 7 bases agree with TRBD2. V trimming: 5 bases; J trimming: 2 bases; junction bases outside the gene matches: 5. The germline CDR1 and CDR2 sequences are KGHSH and LQKENI. This CDR3 spans 15 amino acids. CDR3: CASSGRDYNTGELFF. In DNA form, the CDR3 reads TGTGCCAGCTCAGGCCGGGACTACAACACCGGGGAGCTGTTTTTT.

The chain recombines TRBV9 with TRBJ2-5; TRBD2 matches at 10 bases. The CDR3 is 15 amino acids. Per germline, CDR1 SGDLS and CDR2 YYNGEE. Germline trimming cut 2 bases from V and 5 bases from J; bases unmatched to any gene: 6. CDR3 DNA: TGTGCCAGCAGCGTCGGGACTAGCGCGACGGAGACCCAGTACTTC. Protein: CASSVGTSATETQYF.

This clone was found many times. The V gene is TRBV6-4, the J gene TRBJ2-1; 8 nucleotides align to TRBD2. V shed 7 bases, J shed 4 bases, and the junction held 9 bases outside the gene matches. Germline V gene lookup returns CDR1 MRHNA and CDR2 SNTAGT. The CDR3 extends over 15 amino acids. CDR3 nucleotide sequence: TGTGCCAGCACTGAAGAAGCTAGCGGGTACAATGAGCAGTTCTTC. Amino acids: CASTEEASGYNEQFF.

The chain combines TRBV6-2 or TRBV6-3 with TRBJ1-1; tentatively, D is TRBD1 (6 bases). The V end was cut by 2 bases, the J end by 3 bases, with 10 bases between. Germline values: CDR1 MNHEY, CDR2 SVGEGT. The CDR3 loop spans 14 amino acids. CDR3 nucleotides: TGTGCCAGCAGTTACGGACAGCCTTACACTGAAGCTTTCTTT. Its translation: CASSYGQPYTEAFF.

J is TRBJ2-1 and V is TRBV6-5, with D possibly TRBD1 on 7 matching bases. Between the trimmed V and J ends, which lost 2 bases and 4 bases, there was a span of 12 bases. Germline CDR1 MNHEY, CDR2 SVGAGI. This CDR3 contains 15 residues. As DNA, the CDR3 is TGTGCCAGCAGTTACGGGCAGGGGGGATACAATGAGCAGTTCTTC. Residues: CASSYGQGGYNEQFF.

The chain carries TRBV9 and TRBJ1-6, with unresolved D. The germline gives CDR1 SGDLS, CDR2 YYNGEE. The CDR3 totals 16 residues. Trimming took 3 bases from V and 10 from J, leaving 20 bases between them. CDR3 region: CASSGGGLALESPLHF. In nucleotides, the CDR3 is TGTGCCAGCAGCGGGGGAGGGCTGGCCTTAGAGTCACCCCTCCACTTT.

The V gene is TRBV18, the J gene TRBJ2-7; 9 bases align to TRBD1. The J segment lost 4 bases and the V segment lost 0 bases, leaving 4 bases of the junction unmatched. CDR1 KGHSH and CDR2 LQKENI come from the germline V gene. This CDR3 comprises 15 residues. The CDR3, as DNA: TGTGCCAGCTCACCACCCGGGACAGGGAATTACGAGCAGTACTTC. Amino acid sequence: CASSPPGTGNYEQYF.

This clone has a single count. This chain uses TRBV2 with TRBJ2-6; D is uncertain. This CDR3 has 14 residues. Germline assignment: CDR1 SNHLY and CDR2 FYNNEI. V dropped 4 bases and J dropped 4 bases, with 8 bases sitting between them. Written as DNA, the CDR3 is TGTGCCAGCAGTGCCCGCGAAGGGGCCAACGTCCTGACTTTC. It is translated as CASSAREGANVLTF. Together with reference TRBV2 and TRBJ2-6, the CDR3 gives the full variable domain: EPEVTQTPSHQVTQMGQEVILRCVPISNHLYFYWYRQILGQKVEFLVSFYNNEISEKSEIFDDQFSVERPDGSNFTLKIRSTKLEDSAMYFCASSAREGANVLTFGAGSRLTVL.

The chain has TRBV5-6 and TRBJ1-2; 8 bases match TRBD1. Germline assignment: CDR1 SGHDT and CDR2 YYEEEE. Trimming cost V 4 bases and J 0 bases; bases outside gene matches: 5. This CDR3 has 15 amino acids. In DNA, the CDR3 is TGTGCCAGCAGCATCCGGGACAGGACTAACTATGGCTACACCTTC. Residues: CASSIRDRTNYGYTF.

The genes are TRBV7-9 and TRBJ2-7; no firm D call. Germline V gene lookup returns CDR1 SEHNR and CDR2 FQNEAQ (reference sequence). The CDR3 has 15 residues. Trimming shortened V by 5 bases and J by 3 bases, and 17 bases separated the two germline ends. Here the CDR3 reads CASSLMGSLSYEQYF. In DNA, the CDR3 is TGTGCCAGCAGCCTGATGGGCAGTCTTAGCTACGAGCAGTACTTC.

The rearrangement uses TRBV4-3 and TRBJ1-1, with a tentative D call TRBD1 (6 bases). The CDR3 runs 16 residues. CDR1 is LGHNA, CDR2 YSLEER, per germline. Trimming took 1 base from V and 4 from J, leaving 16 bases between them. The CDR3 DNA sequence: TGCGCCAGCAGCCAAGTCGGTCGGGGAGGGGGCACTGAAGCTTTCTTT. Translating gives CASSQVGRGGGTEAFF.

This sequence joins TRBV24-1 and TRBJ2-2; 9 nucleotides line up with TRBD1. CDR1 is KGHDR, CDR2 SFDVKD, per germline. V lost 2 bases to trimming and J lost 5 bases; unmatched junction nucleotides: 8. This CDR3 is 17 amino acids long. The CDR3 protein is CATSDYRGQVETGELFF. CDR3 DNA sequence: TGTGCCACCAGTGATTACAGGGGGCAGGTGGAAACCGGGGAGCTGTTTTTT.

This sequence joins TRBV18 and TRBJ2-7, with a tentative D call TRBD1 (6 bases). This CDR3 is built from 13 residues. V shed 6 bases and J shed 2 bases, with 11 bases lying between them. Germline V CDR1 and CDR2: KGHSH, LQKENI. The CDR3 reads CASSRDTAYEQYF. Here the CDR3 DNA reads TGTGCCAGCTCCCGGGACACTGCCTACGAGCAGTACTTC. The full variable domain, its missing parts supplied by reference TRBV18 and TRBJ2-7, is NAGVMQNPRHLVRRRGQEARLRCSPMKGHSHVYWYRQLPEEGLKFMVYLQKENIIDESGMPKERFSAEFPKEGPSILRIQQVVRGDSAAYFCASSRDTAYEQYFGPGTRLTVT.

In its sample, this clone was seen a few times. This sequence joins TRBV7-9 and TRBJ2-7, with a weak D call TRBD1 (6 bases). The V gene's germline CDR1 is SEHNR and CDR2 FQNEAQ (reference sequence). Trimming cost V 4 bases and J 5 bases, with 15 bases left between them. This CDR3 spans 14 amino acids. The CDR3 spells CASSSQGPWDEQYF. The CDR3 bases are TGTGCCAGCAGCTCCCAGGGGCCCTGGGACGAGCAGTACTTC. The complete variable domain, with remaining parts taken from reference TRBV7-9 and TRBJ2-7, reads DTGVSQNPRHKITKRGQNVTFRCDPISEHNRLYWYRQTLGQGPEFLTYFQNEAQLEKSRLLSDRFSAERPKGSFSTLEIQRTEQGDSAMYLCASSSQGPWDEQYFGPGTRLTVT.